What follows describes a single T cell receptor (beta chain). The antigen remains unidentified. This sample is drawn from a study of shared clonotypes between healthy human individuals. About the study: For every donor, three CD4 naive, three CD4 memory, two CD8 naive and one CD8 memory plates were used.

As defined, naive CD8 cells were CD45RO-negative and positively selected for CCR7, with terminally differentiated effector memory CD45RA+ cells excluded. Deep was the level used in running the assay. Clones were read by immunoSEQ multiplex PCR, and TCRdb kept only the in-frame ones, dropping some. The sample has roughly 2,000,000 clones; around 96% are singletons. Germline V gene data show CDR1 as MNHNY and CDR2 as SVGAGI (reference sequence). V gave up 2 bases and J gave up 6 bases; unmatched junction bases: 6. The CDR3 loop spans 14 amino acids. Overall study results and limits: The represented genetic and exposure-history diversity was limited by the small number of donors. Sequencing of the sorted subsets was shown by rarefaction to be incomplete despite large depth.

The material sequenced was naive CD8+ T cells sorted from blood. This chain links TRBV6-6 with TRBJ2-7, with TRBD2 identical over 8 bases. The TCR comes from a man younger than 30 in good health. CDR3 residues: CASSYERESSEQYF. In nucleotides, the CDR3 is TGTGCCAGCAGTTACGAGCGGGAGAGTAGCGAGCAGTACTTC.